The 26 T cell receptor beta chains below come from one sample, sequenced in a study of CD8 T cells in ankylosing spondylitis. TCRdb independently ran MiXCR on the 5' RACE reads; one entry per CDR3 protein. The top ten clones hold around 30% of a sample with fewer than 25,000 distinct CDR3 sequences, 13% of them seen once. Material for sequencing was blood. These receptors all come from a male donor with ankylosing spondylitis or in good health (not recorded which).

The chain uses TRBV6-6 and TRBJ2-2; 10 nucleotides align to TRBD1. The CDR3 loop spans 16 amino acids. V dropped 4 bases and J dropped 4; count of bases not matched to a gene: 6. Germline-derived CDR1 and CDR2 are MNHNY and SVGAGI (reference sequence). CDR3 loop: CASSSPRTGGTGELFF. The CDR3 DNA follows: TGTGCCAGCAGTTCCCCCCGGACAGGGGGCACCGGGGAGCTGTTTTTT.

In this sample, this clonotype turned up many times. The chain recombines TRBV7-9 with TRBJ1-1; D is possibly TRBD1 (5 bases). Germline CDR1 is SEHNR and CDR2 is FQNEAQ (reference sequence). CDR3 size: 13 residues. V was clipped by 3 bases and J by 2 bases, with 7 bases between them. The CDR3 reads CASSFQGNTEAFF. CDR3 nucleotides: TGTGCCAGCAGCTTTCAGGGAAACACTGAAGCTTTCTTT.

This clonotype was counted a few times. The chain joins TRBV28 to TRBJ1-1, with TRBD1 matching over 7 bases. Germline V gene data show CDR1 as MDHEN and CDR2 as SYDVKM. J gave up 5 bases and V 5 bases, and 8 bases lay outside the gene matches. The CDR3 sequence is 14 residues long. Here the CDR3 reads CASSHRRGQTEAFF. As DNA, the CDR3 is TGTGCCAGCAGTCATCGAAGGGGGCAGACTGAAGCTTTCTTT.

As DNA, the CDR3 is TGTGCCAGCAGCTTGGTAGCGGGAGTAGCCAAAAACATTCAGTACTTC. This codes for CASSLVAGVAKNIQYF. V and J are TRBV5-5 and TRBJ2-4, with TRBD2 identical over 9 bases. This CDR3 has 16 amino acids. Unmatched junction bases numbered 1, after V lost 0 bases and J lost 0 bases. Per the germline V gene, CDR1 is SGHKS and CDR2 is YYEKEE (reference sequence).

The chain joins TRBV11-2 to TRBJ2-5; 8 bases line up with TRBD1. Germline V gives CDR1 SGHAT, CDR2 FQNNGV. Germline trimming cut 5 bases from V and 3 bases from J; bases unmatched to any gene: 8. CDR3 size: 15 residues. The CDR3 nucleotides read TGTGCCAGCAGCCTTCAGGGGGCGTTTAAAGAGACCCAGTACTTC. It encodes CASSLQGAFKETQYF.

This clonotype was observed a few times. The chain recombines TRBV7-2 with TRBJ2-7; possibly TRBD1 for D (6 bases). The germline V gene has CDR1 SGHTA and CDR2 FQGNSA. Between the trimmed V and J ends, which lost 5 bases and 3 bases, there was a span of 11 bases. The CDR3 covers 13 residues. The chain's CDR3 is CASSPLGGYEQYF. In DNA form, the CDR3 reads TGTGCCAGCAGCCCTCTAGGGGGCTACGAGCAGTACTTC. Full variable domain (remainder filled in from reference TRBV7-2 and TRBJ2-7): GAGVSQSPSNKVTEKGKDVELRCDPISGHTALYWYRQSLGQGLEFLIYFQGNSAPDKSGLPSDRFSAERTGGSVSTLTIQRTQQEDSAVYLCASSPLGGYEQYFGPGTRLTVT.

This clonotype was seen ten or more times. This chain joins TRBV7-2 and TRBJ2-7; D is perhaps TRBD1 (6 bases). V was shortened by 0 bases and J by 2 bases, with 8 bases between the two germline ends. In germline, CDR1 is SGHTA, CDR2 FQGNSA. CDR3 size: 14 residues. CDR3 sequence: CASSLAWGPYEQYV. DNA for the CDR3: TGTGCCAGCAGCTTAGCCTGGGGGCCCTACGAGCAGTACGTC.

This clonotype was counted between two and nine times. J is TRBJ2-1 and V is TRBV7-2; TRBD1 is a possible D gene (6 bases). The CDR3 is 14 residues long. Trimming pared 7 bases from V and 5 bases from J, leaving 15 bases between. CDR1 is SGHTA, CDR2 FQGNSA, per germline. The CDR3 bases are TGTGCCAGCATTAAGGGGGTCGAGAACAATGAGCAGTTCTTC. Translation gives CASIKGVENNEQFF.

This clonotype has just a few counts. The chain uses TRBV12-5 and TRBJ1-1; a weak D match, TRBD1 (5 bases). Germline V lookup: CDR1 LGHNT, CDR2 FRNRAP. This CDR3 is built from 16 residues. The germline V and J ends were trimmed by 1 base and 8 bases, with 20 bases remaining between them. CDR3 in amino acids: CASGLAPGQGNWEAFF. Written as DNA, the CDR3 is TGTGCTAGTGGTTTGGCGCCAGGACAAGGAAATTGGGAAGCTTTCTTT.

Comment on this clonotype: The junction does not match germline at one end; this may be a read error. This rearrangement joins TRBV7-2 to TRBJ2-5; maybe TRBD2 (5 bases). Looked up from germline, CDR1 is SGHTA and CDR2 is FQGNSA. The CDR3 totals 15 residues. The CDR3 loop is CASSLRGRGQGTQYF. CDR3 in DNA: TGTGCCAGCAGCTTACGAGGTCGGGGTCAAGGGACCCAGTACTTC.

This clonotype was picked up a small number of times. The rearrangement links TRBV30 to TRBJ2-2; D remains unclear. There are 15 residues in the CDR3. Trimming left V 0 bases short and J 0 bases short, with 8 bases between. The germline V gene has CDR1 GTSNPN and CDR2 SVGIG (reference sequence). CDR3 amino acids: CAWSVRWPNTGELFF. DNA of the CDR3: TGTGCCTGGAGTGTACGTTGGCCGAACACCGGGGAGCTGTTTTTT.

There are many counts of this clonotype. The CDR3 here is CSVSRGANTGELFF. In nucleotides, the CDR3 is TGCAGCGTATCCCGGGGGGCCAACACCGGGGAGCTGTTTTTT. V usage is TRBV29-1 and J usage is TRBJ2-2, with D perhaps TRBD2 (7 bases). Between the trimmed V and J ends, which lost 6 bases and 2 bases, there was a span of 13 bases. From germline, CDR1 is SQVTM and CDR2 ANQGSEA. There are 14 residues in the CDR3.

The chain links TRBV27 to TRBJ2-7; no clear D gene. CDR3 length equals 14 residues. V was clipped by 5 bases and J by 1 base, with 12 bases between them. Germline V gene data show CDR1 as MNHEY and CDR2 as SMNVEV (reference sequence). CDR3 DNA sequence: TGTGCCAGCAGTGATACCGGGCCTTCCTACGAGCAGTACTTC. This translates into CASSDTGPSYEQYF.

The V and J genes are TRBV5-4 and TRBJ2-7, with unresolved D. Trimming shortened V by 2 bases and J by 5 bases, and 11 bases separated the two germline ends. This CDR3 is 13 amino acids long. Germline lookup yields CDR1 SGHNT and CDR2 YYREEE (reference sequence). CDR3 sequence: CASSFMVGDEQYF. The CDR3 DNA sequence: TGTGCCAGCAGCTTTATGGTGGGCGACGAGCAGTACTTC.

This clonotype appeared a few times. The chain combines TRBV7-2 with TRBJ1-5, with D possibly TRBD1 on 6 matching bases. From germline, CDR1 is SGHTA and CDR2 FQGNSA. V was pared by 5 bases and J by 9 bases, with 26 bases between. The CDR3 is 17 amino acids. CDR3 loop: CASSPGQGRSAERPQHF. The CDR3 bases are TGTGCCAGCAGCCCGGGGCAGGGGAGGAGCGCGGAAAGGCCCCAGCATTTT.

The V gene is TRBV6-2 or TRBV6-3, the J gene TRBJ2-2, with D perhaps assigned TRBD1 or TRBD2 (6 bases each). Between the trimmed V and J ends, which lost 6 bases and 6 bases, there was a span of 17 bases. This CDR3 comprises 15 residues. The V gene's germline CDR1 is MNHEY and CDR2 SVGEGT. CDR3: CASSPRRDIAGELFF. The CDR3, as DNA: TGTGCCAGCAGCCCTCGGCGGGACATCGCCGGGGAGCTGTTTTTT.

The chain couples TRBV28 to TRBJ2-5; D gene ambiguous. Per the germline V gene, CDR1 is MDHEN and CDR2 is SYDVKM. There are 11 residues in the CDR3. Deletions cut 6 bases from V and 2 bases from J, with 4 bases between. CDR3 amino acids: CASRSQETQYF. CDR3 bases: TGTGCCAGCAGGTCACAAGAGACCCAGTACTTC.

The genes are TRBV4-3 and TRBJ2-5; D is uncertain. V was trimmed by 4 bases and J by 0 bases, leaving 6 bases between them. The CDR3 contains 13 residues. Looked up from germline, CDR1 is LGHNA and CDR2 is YSLEER. The CDR3 sequence is CASSPNHQETQYF. The DNA for the CDR3 is TGCGCCAGCAGCCCTAACCACCAAGAGACCCAGTACTTC.

For the CDR3, the DNA is TGCGCCAGCAGTCAATTCCCTAGCGGGAGGTACCAAGAGACCCAGTACTTC. Translating gives CASSQFPSGRYQETQYF. The chain links TRBV23-1 to TRBJ2-5; 11 nucleotides align to TRBD2. TRBV23-1 is an ORF, and what it does is uncertain. V was pared by 1 base and J by 0 bases, with 4 bases of the junction left unmatched. The CDR3 contains 17 residues.

The chain employs TRBV27 and TRBJ2-7, with 7 bases fitting TRBD1. The germline gives CDR1 MNHEY, CDR2 SMNVEV (reference sequence). Trimming took 6 bases from V and 3 from J; bases not matched to a gene: 8. The CDR3 spans 14 residues. This CDR3 reads CASSTRQGRYEQYV. In DNA, the CDR3 is TGTGCCAGCAGCACAAGACAGGGTCGCTACGAGCAGTACGTC.

This clonotype was seen at least ten times. The V call is TRBV7-2, the J call TRBJ2-1, with D perhaps TRBD2 (6 bases). V was cut by 3 bases and J by 3 bases, with 12 bases left in between. Germline assignment: CDR1 SGHTA and CDR2 FQGNSA. This CDR3 has 15 residues. This CDR3 reads CASSLEWRGYNEQFF. CDR3 nucleotide sequence: TGTGCCAGCAGCTTGGAATGGCGGGGCTACAATGAGCAGTTCTTC.

DNA of the CDR3: TGCAGCGTTGAAAAGCCGCAGAACACTGAAGCTTTCTTT. Amino acids: CSVEKPQNTEAFF. This chain connects TRBV29-1 to TRBJ1-1; D is unclear. Trimming took off 2 bases at V and 1 base at J, with 8 bases between the two ends. This CDR3 spans 13 amino acids. In germline, CDR1 is SQVTM, CDR2 ANQGSEA.

This clonotype has ten or more counts. The rearrangement links TRBV20-1 to TRBJ2-3; 7 bases align to TRBD1. This CDR3 region has 14 residues. Germline V gene sequence: CDR1 DFQATT, CDR2 SNEGSKA (reference sequence). With V trimmed by 3 bases and J by 12 bases, 15 bases remained unmatched. This CDR3 reads CSARDPGTVLSQYF. CDR3 DNA: TGCAGTGCTAGGGACCCCGGGACAGTACTTTCCCAGTATTTT.

This clonotype has just a few counts. The chain recombines TRBV12-3 or TRBV12-4 with TRBJ2-1, with D perhaps matching TRBD1 (5 bases). The CDR3 covers 15 residues. V lost 2 bases and J 0 bases, leaving 8 bases between the germline ends. The CDR3 nucleotides are TGTGCCAGCAGTTTACACAGGAGCTCCTACAATGAGCAGTTCTTC. The encoded protein is CASSLHRSSYNEQFF.

The sample holds a few counts of this clonotype. CDR3 nucleotide sequence: TGTGCCATCAGCGCGGGGCCTGAGCAGTTCTTC. Its translation is CAISAGPEQFF. The chain couples TRBV10-3 to TRBJ2-1, with D possibly matching TRBD2 (6 bases). CDR1 is ENHRY and CDR2 is SYGVKD in the germline V gene. Trimming removed 6 bases from V and 9 bases from J, with 9 bases in between. The CDR3 extends over 11 amino acids.

This clonotype occurred many times. The gene calls are TRBV29-1 and TRBJ1-1; D is ambiguous. The CDR3 spans 13 residues. The germline V gene encodes CDR1 SQVTM and CDR2 ANQGSEA. Trimming left V 1 base short and J 3 bases short, with 9 bases between. The CDR3 DNA is TGCAGCGTTGAAGTCGGGCAGGACACTGAAGCTTTCTTT. Its protein product is CSVEVGQDTEAFF. Combining the CDR3 with reference TRBV29-1 and TRBJ1-1 gives the whole variable domain SAVISQKPSRDICQRGTSLTIQCQVDSQVTMMFWYRQQPGQSLTLIATANQGSEATYESGFVIDKFPISRPNLTFSTLTVSNMSPEDSSIYLCSVEVGQDTEAFFGQGTRLTVV.